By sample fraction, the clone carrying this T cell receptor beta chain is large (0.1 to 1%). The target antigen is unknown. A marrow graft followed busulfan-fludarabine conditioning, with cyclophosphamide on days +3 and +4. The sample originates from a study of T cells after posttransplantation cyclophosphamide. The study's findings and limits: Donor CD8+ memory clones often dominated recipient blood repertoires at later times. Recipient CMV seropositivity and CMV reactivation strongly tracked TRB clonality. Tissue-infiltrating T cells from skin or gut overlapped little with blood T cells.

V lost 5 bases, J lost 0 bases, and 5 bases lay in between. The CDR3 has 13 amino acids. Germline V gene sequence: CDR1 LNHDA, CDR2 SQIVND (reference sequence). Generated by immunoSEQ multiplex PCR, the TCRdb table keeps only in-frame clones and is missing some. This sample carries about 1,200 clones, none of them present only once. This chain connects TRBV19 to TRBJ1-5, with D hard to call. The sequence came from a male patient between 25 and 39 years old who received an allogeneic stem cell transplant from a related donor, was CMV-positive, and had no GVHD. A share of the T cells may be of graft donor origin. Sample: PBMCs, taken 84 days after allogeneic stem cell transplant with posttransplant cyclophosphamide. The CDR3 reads CASSFNSNQPQHF. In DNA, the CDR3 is TGTGCCAGTAGTTTTAATAGCAATCAGCCCCAGCATTTT.